The 29 T cell receptor beta chains in this list originate from one sample, sequenced in a study of early T cells in non-severe SARS-CoV-2 infection (dated by TCRdb to about 2021). Library preparation used 5' RACE. Sequenced on a NextSeq 500. TCRdb ran its own pipeline on the public reads, namely fastp trimming at Q25 and MiXCR clone calling, and kept in-frame beta chains. Under each unique CDR3 protein, matching rows form one entry showing the most common genes and DNA. The sample table lists approximately 68,000 distinct CDR3 sequences, about a tenth of them with a count of one. More than 7.5% of the sample goes to the ten largest clones. Sequenced here: whole blood, sampled at baseline. The receptors shown here come from an adult who was a healthcare worker with PCR-confirmed SARS-CoV-2 infection or an uninfected control (not recorded which).

This clonotype occurred a few times. The DNA for the CDR3 is TGTGCCAGCAGCTTATTTGTTCGAGCGGGGGGGCTTGTTGGCACAGATACGCAGTATTTT. Protein product: CASSLFVRAGGLVGTDTQYF. This chain links TRBV7-9 with TRBJ2-3; 10 bases map to TRBD2. V lost 2 bases to trimming and J lost 1 base; unmatched junction nucleotides: 15. The CDR3 runs 20 residues. Germline-derived CDR1 and CDR2 are SEHNR and FQNEAQ (reference sequence).

This clonotype was recorded many times. The chain has TRBV12-3 or TRBV12-4 and TRBJ1-6; D perhaps matches TRBD1 (5 bases). The CDR3 has 12 amino acids. Trimming left V 3 bases short and J 13 bases short, with 10 bases between. The CDR3 sequence is CASSFEGRPLHF. DNA for the CDR3: TGTGCCAGCAGTTTCGAGGGGAGGCCCCTCCACTTT.

This clonotype was detected only a few times. The V gene is TRBV12-3 or TRBV12-4, the J gene TRBJ1-3; unclear D gene. Trimming removed 6 bases at V and 4 bases at J, with 4 bases between. This CDR3 comprises 11 residues. The CDR3 DNA reads TGTGCCAGCAGACTCGGAAACACCATATATTTT. Amino acid sequence: CASRLGNTIYF.

Ten or more counts support this clonotype. V and J are TRBV11-2 and TRBJ1-1, with D unresolved. CDR1 and CDR2 from the germline V gene are SGHAT and FQNNGV. This CDR3 comprises 15 residues. Trimming took 0 bases from V and 2 from J, leaving 10 bases between them. CDR3 protein: CASSLDRRRNTEAFF. The DNA of the CDR3 is TGTGCCAGCAGCTTAGATCGAAGAAGAAACACTGAAGCTTTCTTT.

In its sample, this clonotype was seen many times. The chain uses TRBV30 and TRBJ1-1, with a weak D call TRBD1 (6 bases). Germline CDR1 and CDR2: GTSNPN and SVGIG (reference sequence). This CDR3 spans 16 amino acids. V was shortened by 5 bases and J by 3 bases, with 22 bases between the two germline ends. CDR3 region: CAWLEQGRIGDTEAFF. CDR3 in DNA: TGTGCCTGGTTAGAACAGGGAAGGATAGGGGACACTGAAGCTTTCTTT.

This chain connects TRBV4-1 to TRBJ2-1, with 9 bases identical to TRBD2. Germline-derived CDR1 and CDR2 are MGHRA and YSYEKL. The CDR3 totals 16 residues. The V segment lost 0 bases and the J segment 8 bases; nucleotides outside the gene matches: 8. Here the CDR3 DNA reads TGCGCCAGCAGCCAAGATAGCGCGGGGGGGACGGATGAGCAGTTCTTC. Amino acid sequence: CASSQDSAGGTDEQFF.

Ten or more counts support this clonotype. The V and J genes are TRBV20-1 and TRBJ2-7, with 12 bases identical to TRBD1. With 1 base clipped from V and 1 base from J, the junction kept 11 bases outside the gene matches. CDR1 DFQATT and CDR2 SNEGSKA come from the germline V gene (reference sequence). CDR3 size: 18 residues. The chain's CDR3 is CSARAYGTGGKRSYEQYF. The CDR3 DNA reads as TGCAGTGCTAGAGCCTATGGGACAGGGGGCAAGAGGTCCTACGAGCAGTACTTC.

This clonotype was seen a few times. The V gene is TRBV7-2, the J gene TRBJ2-5; 9 positions agree with TRBD2. J was trimmed by 2 bases and V by 2 bases; bases with no gene match: 3. In germline, CDR1 is SGHTA, CDR2 FQGNSA. The CDR3 consists of 15 residues. The CDR3 bases are TGTGCCAGCAGCTTATATAGCGGGGGACAAGAGACCCAGTACTTC. This codes for CASSLYSGGQETQYF.

This clonotype was seen a few times. The genes are TRBV12-3 or TRBV12-4 and TRBJ1-1; possible D gene TRBD1, 6 bases. V lost 6 bases, J lost 7 bases, and 18 bases lay in between. The CDR3 length is 14 residues. The CDR3 is CASSQGSLGNEAFF. The CDR3 nucleotides are TGTGCCAGCAGCCAGGGGTCCTTGGGGAATGAAGCTTTCTTT.

The chain joins TRBV27 to TRBJ2-7; 8 bases map to TRBD1. The CDR3 is made up of 15 amino acids. Germline CDR1 reads MNHEY; CDR2 reads SMNVEV (reference sequence). V was clipped by 7 bases and J by 2 bases; unmatched bases: 10. The CDR3 reads CASNPGTGWTYEQYF. CDR3 DNA sequence: TGTGCCAGCAATCCCGGGACAGGTTGGACCTACGAGCAGTACTTC.

The chain carries TRBV7-9 and TRBJ1-1; tentatively, D is TRBD1 (6 bases). The CDR3 spans 14 residues. Germline V gene data show CDR1 as SEHNR and CDR2 as FQNEAQ (reference sequence). Trimming took 5 bases from V and 8 from J, leaving 18 bases between them. In DNA form, the CDR3 reads TGTGCCAGCAGCGAGATCCACTTTCAGGGGGAAGCTTTCTTT. Residues: CASSEIHFQGEAFF.

This sequence joins TRBV5-1 and TRBJ1-1, with a tentative D call TRBD1 (5 bases). V lost 0 bases and J 2 bases, leaving 8 bases between the germline ends. The CDR3 is 14 residues long. Germline loops: CDR1 SGHRS, CDR2 YFSETQ. CDR3 nucleotide sequence: TGCGCCAGCAGCTTGGGACAGATTAACACTGAAGCTTTCTTT. This sequence encodes CASSLGQINTEAFF.

The table lists this clonotype with many counts. This rearrangement joins TRBV20-1 to TRBJ1-6, with D possibly TRBD1 on 5 matching bases. Trimming took off 1 base at V and 7 bases at J, with 14 bases between the two ends. Germline-derived CDR1 and CDR2 are DFQATT and SNEGSKA (reference sequence). CDR3 length: 15 amino acids. CDR3 residues: CSARVGGAGNSPLHF. CDR3 in DNA: TGCAGTGCTAGAGTCGGGGGAGCGGGAAATTCACCCCTCCACTTT.

This clonotype was counted a few times. V usage is TRBV28 and J usage is TRBJ1-3, with 9 bases fitting TRBD1. Looked up from germline, CDR1 is MDHEN and CDR2 is SYDVKM. V lost 5 bases, J lost 3 bases, and 8 bases stayed unmatched. The CDR3 extends over 16 amino acids. The chain's CDR3 is CASSPRDRASGNTIYF. For the CDR3, the DNA is TGTGCCAGCAGTCCTAGGGACAGGGCGAGTGGAAACACCATATATTTT.

This clonotype was detected ten times or more. This chain joins TRBV5-1 and TRBJ2-1; 7 bases line up with TRBD1. After removal of 5 bases from V and 0 bases from J, the junction contained 8 bases not matched to a gene. CDR3 size: 16 residues. Looked up from germline, CDR1 is SGHRS and CDR2 is YFSETQ. In DNA, the CDR3 is TGCGCCAGCAGAACGGGACAGTCCAGCTCCTACAATGAGCAGTTCTTC. Translating gives CASRTGQSSSYNEQFF.

This clonotype was detected only a few times. The J gene is TRBJ2-7, the V gene TRBV20-1; D ambiguous. Germline CDR1 is DFQATT and CDR2 is SNEGSKA (reference sequence). CDR3 size: 21 residues. V lost 3 bases, J lost 0 bases, and 33 bases lay in between. For the CDR3, the DNA is TGCAGTGCTAGCCCCGTCTACACGGGTCCAGGTCGGTGGTCCCCCTCCTACGAGCAGTACTTC. This translates into CSASPVYTGPGRWSPSYEQYF.

The gene calls are TRBV2 and TRBJ2-7, with TRBD1 identical over 7 bases. Per the germline V gene, CDR1 is SNHLY and CDR2 is FYNNEI. CDR3 length equals 13 residues. The V segment lost 7 bases and the J segment 5 bases; nucleotides outside the gene matches: 8. The CDR3 nucleotides read TGTGCCAGCAAATCCGGACAGGCCAACGAGCAGTACTTC. It specifies CASKSGQANEQYF. Variable domain in full (rest from reference TRBV2 and TRBJ2-7): EPEVTQTPSHQVTQMGQEVILRCVPISNHLYFYWYRQILGQKVEFLVSFYNNEISEKSEIFDDQFSVERPDGSNFTLKIRSTKLEDSAMYFCASKSGQANEQYFGPGTRLTVT.

This clonotype came up many times. The chain links TRBV11-2 to TRBJ2-7; possible D gene TRBD2, 6 bases. The ends were cut back, 5 bases at V and 3 bases at J, with 17 bases in the middle. CDR1 is SGHAT and CDR2 is FQNNGV in the germline V gene. The CDR3 spans 15 residues. Written as DNA, the CDR3 is TGTGCCAGCAGCCTGGGTGAAGGGCGGGGCTACGAGCAGTACTTC. Translation: CASSLGEGRGYEQYF.

This clonotype was seen many times. V is TRBV20-1 and J is TRBJ2-7; TRBD2 matches at 10 bases. The length of the CDR3 is 14 residues. The ends lost 6 bases at V and 3 bases at J; junction bases unmatched: 8. Germline assignment: CDR1 DFQATT and CDR2 SNEGSKA (reference sequence). CDR3 sequence: CSAPNKRGGYEQYF. The CDR3 coding sequence is TGCAGTGCCCCTAATAAGCGGGGGGGCTACGAGCAGTACTTC.

This clonotype was detected only a few times. The CDR3 DNA follows: TGTGCCAGCAGCTTACCAGGGCGCGAGCAGTACTTC. Translating gives CASSLPGREQYF. The genes are TRBV7-3 and TRBJ2-7; tentative D call: TRBD1 (5 bases). The CDR3 extends over 12 amino acids. The germline V gene has CDR1 SGHTA and CDR2 FQGTGA. Trimming took 2 bases from V and 6 from J, leaving 8 bases between them.

This clonotype was observed many times. The chain employs TRBV7-9 and TRBJ2-7; 9 bases are shared with TRBD2. The junction had 13 bases not matched to a gene; V was cut back by 1 base and J by 0 bases. CDR1 and CDR2 from the germline V gene are SEHNR and FQNEAQ (reference sequence). The CDR3 loop spans 19 amino acids. The CDR3 is CASSLGLAGDSRSSYEQYF. Here the CDR3 DNA reads TGTGCCAGCAGCTTAGGGTTAGCGGGGGACTCTCGCAGCTCCTACGAGCAGTACTTC.

The chain carries TRBV27 and TRBJ2-1, with a weak D call TRBD2 (7 bases). Between the trimmed V and J ends, which lost 3 bases and 8 bases, there was a span of 20 bases. CDR3 size: 16 residues. The germline CDR1 and CDR2 sequences are MNHEY and SMNVEV (reference sequence). This chain's CDR3 is CASSFARMAGAYEQFF. The CDR3 DNA is TGTGCCAGCAGTTTCGCCCGAATGGCGGGGGCATATGAGCAGTTCTTC.

The V gene is TRBV3-1, the J gene TRBJ2-3, with D unclear. The CDR3 has 15 residues. Germline V lookup: CDR1 LGHDT, CDR2 YNNKEL (reference sequence). Trimming took 0 bases from V and 2 from J, leaving 9 bases between them. The CDR3 DNA sequence: TGTGCCAGCAGCCAAGATTGGTCTTCCACAGATACGCAGTATTTT. Encoded protein: CASSQDWSSTDTQYF.

The rearrangement links TRBV5-1 to TRBJ1-1; 12 bases agree with TRBD1. With 3 bases clipped from V and 7 bases from J, the junction kept 7 bases outside the gene matches. Germline CDR1 reads SGHRS; CDR2 reads YFSETQ. The CDR3 has 15 residues. The DNA of the CDR3 is TGCGCCAGCAGCTGGGACAGGGGGCAAACAGGTGAAGCTTTCTTT. This encodes CASSWDRGQTGEAFF.

The genes are TRBV24-1 and TRBJ1-1; the D gene is possibly TRBD1 (5 bases). In germline, CDR1 is KGHDR, CDR2 SFDVKD. The CDR3 is 13 residues long. The V and J ends lost 8 bases and 1 base respectively, with 10 bases between them. This CDR3 reads CATTAGRNTEAFF. The CDR3 nucleotides are TGTGCCACCACGGCAGGGAGGAACACTGAAGCTTTCTTT.

This clonotype was observed at least ten times. V and J are TRBV9 and TRBJ2-7, with TRBD1 as a possible D gene (6 bases). CDR1 and CDR2 from the germline V gene are SGDLS and YYNGEE. V was trimmed by 2 bases and J by 4 bases, leaving 13 bases between them. The CDR3 is 14 amino acids. CDR3 protein: CASSVAVGGYEQYF. In DNA form, the CDR3 reads TGTGCCAGCAGCGTCGCCGTAGGGGGTTACGAGCAGTACTTC.

The chain is built from TRBV5-1 and TRBJ2-3; D may be TRBD2 (5 bases). V gave up 2 bases and J gave up 6 bases, with 13 bases separating them. In germline, CDR1 is SGHRS, CDR2 YFSETQ. The CDR3 is 14 residues long. The CDR3 region has the DNA TGCGCCAGCAGCTTCGCTAGCCCGCTCGATACGCAGTATTTT. It encodes CASSFASPLDTQYF. Combining the CDR3 with reference TRBV5-1 and TRBJ2-3 gives the whole variable domain KAGVTQTPRYLIKTRGQQVTLSCSPISGHRSVSWYQQTPGQGLQFLFEYFSETQRNKGNFPGRFSGRQFSNSRSEMNVSTLELGDSALYLCASSFASPLDTQYFGPGTRLTVL.

The gene calls are TRBV5-4 and TRBJ2-1, with D possibly TRBD2 on 6 matching bases. CDR3 length equals 14 residues. CDR1 and CDR2 from the germline V gene are SGHNT and YYREEE (reference sequence). Between the trimmed V and J ends, which lost 2 bases and 6 bases, there was a span of 12 bases. This chain's CDR3 is CASSFRGSGNEQFF. The CDR3 region has the DNA TGTGCCAGCAGCTTCCGGGGGTCCGGCAATGAGCAGTTCTTC.

There are many counts of this clonotype. CDR3 coding DNA: TGTGCCAGCAGTATAGACAGGGGGCGAAAGGACACTGAAGCTTTCTTT. It specifies CASSIDRGRKDTEAFF. This chain connects TRBV6-1 to TRBJ1-1; 10 bases map to TRBD1. Germline CDR1 and CDR2: MNHNS and SASEGT. J gave up 3 bases and V 5 bases, and 9 bases lay outside the gene matches. CDR3 length: 16 amino acids.